The rows below give T cell receptor beta chains drawn from one sample of a study of blood T cell repertoires in COVID-19. Sequencing used immunoSEQ multiplex PCR; TCRdb keeps in-frame clones, though not all of them. The sample includes approximately 200,000 clones, around four fifths of them seen just once. The source material was peripheral blood. These TCRs come from a woman younger than 45 with acute or convalescent COVID-19. The CDR3 runs from the conserved cysteine through the conserved F or W. The D gene is left open where the match is weak. A row's size may be missing; if present it is once, few, many or a size class.

clone size: NA; D gene: TRBD2; J gene: TRBJ2-7; V gene: TRBV6-1; CDR3 protein: CASSAGLAAEGGEQYF; CDR3 DNA: TGTGCCAGCAGTGCGGGGCTAGCGGCCGAGGGAGGCGAGCAGTACTTC
clone size: NA; D gene: TRBD1; J gene: TRBJ2-4; V gene: TRBV6-5; CDR3 protein: CASSYFGPGQGNIQYF; CDR3 DNA: TGTGCCAGCAGTTACTTTGGACCGGGACAGGGTAACATTCAGTACTTC
clone size: NA; D gene: TRBD1; J gene: TRBJ1-5; V gene: TRBV28; CDR3 protein: CASSLPPSFRGLGQPQHF; CDR3 DNA: TGTGCCAGCAGTTTACCCCCCTCGTTCAGGGGGCTCGGTCAGCCCCAGCATTTT
clone size: NA; D gene: NA; J gene: TRBJ1-5; V gene: TRBV3-1/TRBV3-2; CDR3 protein: CASSQGRGNQPQHF; CDR3 DNA: TGTGCCAGCAGCCAAGGTCGCGGGAATCAGCCCCAGCATTTT
clone size: once; D gene: TRBD2; J gene: TRBJ2-7; V gene: TRBV9; CDR3 protein: CASSPGTRTYEQYF; CDR3 DNA: TGTGCCAGCAGCCCCGGGACTAGGACGTACGAGCAGTACTTC
clone size: few; D gene: TRBD1; J gene: TRBJ1-5; V gene: TRBV6-6; CDR3 protein: CASRPQGARSNQPQHF; CDR3 DNA: TGTGCCAGCAGACCACAGGGGGCGAGGAGCAATCAGCCCCAGCATTTT
clone size: NA; D gene: TRBD1; J gene: TRBJ2-5; V gene: TRBV12-5; CDR3 protein: CASGLSVLSGTGGLETQYF; CDR3 DNA: TGTGCTAGTGGTTTGTCAGTTTTATCCGGGACAGGGGGCTTGGAGACCCAGTACTTC
clone size: NA; D gene: NA; J gene: TRBJ1-5; V gene: TRBV5-1; CDR3 protein: CASSLGGVNQPQHF; CDR3 DNA: TGCGCCAGCAGCTTGGGGGGGGTCAATCAGCCCCAGCATTTT
clone size: NA; D gene: NA; J gene: TRBJ1-2; V gene: TRBV27; CDR3 protein: CASSLRQGIHGYTF; CDR3 DNA: TGTGCCAGCAGTTTAAGGCAGGGTATCCATGGCTACACCTTC
clone size: NA; D gene: TRBD1; J gene: TRBJ2-6; V gene: TRBV25-1; CDR3 protein: CASKMGQGGSGANVLTF; CDR3 DNA: TGTGCCAGCAAGATGGGACAGGGAGGCTCTGGGGCCAACGTCCTGACTTTC
clone size: NA; D gene: TRBD1; J gene: TRBJ1-2; V gene: TRBV7-9; CDR3 protein: CASVTGTDYGYTF; CDR3 DNA: TGTGCCAGCGTAACCGGGACAGACTATGGCTACACCTTC
clone size: NA; D gene: TRBD1; J gene: TRBJ1-2; V gene: TRBV10-3; CDR3 protein: CAISDDAWGTGGSYGYTF; CDR3 DNA: TGTGCCATCAGTGACGATGCATGGGGGACAGGGGGGTCCTATGGCTACACCTTC
clone size: NA; D gene: NA; J gene: TRBJ1-2; V gene: TRBV29-1; CDR3 protein: CSVEGRAGPTYGYTF; CDR3 DNA: TGCAGCGTTGAAGGAAGGGCAGGGCCCACCTATGGCTACACCTTC
clone size: NA; D gene: NA; J gene: TRBJ1-4; V gene: TRBV2; CDR3 protein: CASKPTVRDGEKLFF; CDR3 DNA: TGTGCCAGCAAACCGACAGTAAGGGATGGAGAAAAACTGTTTTTT
clone size: few; D gene: TRBD1; J gene: TRBJ1-2; V gene: TRBV13; CDR3 protein: CASSLSAGTGDNGYTF; CDR3 DNA: TGTGCCAGCAGCCTCTCCGCCGGGACAGGGGATAATGGCTACACCTTC
clone size: NA; D gene: TRBD1; J gene: TRBJ2-7; V gene: TRBV6-5; CDR3 protein: CATRDRGHEQYF; CDR3 DNA: TGTGCCACCAGGGACAGGGGCCACGAGCAGTACTTC
clone size: once; D gene: TRBD1; J gene: TRBJ2-2; V gene: TRBV6-6; CDR3 protein: CASSRLTGGGTGELFF; CDR3 DNA: TGTGCCAGCAGTCGATTGACAGGGGGCGGCACCGGGGAGCTGTTTTTT